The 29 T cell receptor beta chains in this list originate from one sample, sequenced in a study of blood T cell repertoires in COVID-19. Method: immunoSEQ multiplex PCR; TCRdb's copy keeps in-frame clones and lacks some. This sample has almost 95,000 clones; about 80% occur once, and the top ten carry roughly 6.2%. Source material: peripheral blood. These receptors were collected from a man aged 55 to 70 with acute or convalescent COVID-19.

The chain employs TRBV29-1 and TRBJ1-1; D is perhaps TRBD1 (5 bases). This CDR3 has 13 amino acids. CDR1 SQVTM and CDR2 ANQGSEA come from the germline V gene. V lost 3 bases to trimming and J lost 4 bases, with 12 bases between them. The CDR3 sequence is CSVDRDRGTEAFF. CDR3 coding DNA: TGCAGCGTTGATAGGGATAGGGGCACTGAAGCTTTCTTT.

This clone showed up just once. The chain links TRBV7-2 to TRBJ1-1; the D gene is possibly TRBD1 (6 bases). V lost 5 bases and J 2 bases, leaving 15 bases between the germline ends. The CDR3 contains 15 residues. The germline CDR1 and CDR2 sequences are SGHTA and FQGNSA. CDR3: CASSPYQGHNTEAFF. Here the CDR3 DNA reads TGTGCCAGCAGCCCGTATCAGGGGCACAACACTGAAGCTTTCTTT.

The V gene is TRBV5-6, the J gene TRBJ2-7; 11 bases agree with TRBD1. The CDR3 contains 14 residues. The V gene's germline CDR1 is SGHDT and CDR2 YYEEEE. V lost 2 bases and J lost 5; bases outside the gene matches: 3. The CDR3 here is CASSLGQGADEQYF. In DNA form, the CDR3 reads TGTGCCAGCAGCTTAGGACAGGGGGCAGACGAGCAGTACTTC.

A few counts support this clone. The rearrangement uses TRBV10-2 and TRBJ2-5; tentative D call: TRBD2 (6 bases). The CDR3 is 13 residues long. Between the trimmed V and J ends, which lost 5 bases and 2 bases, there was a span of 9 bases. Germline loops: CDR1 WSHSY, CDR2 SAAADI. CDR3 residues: CASSRGAQETQYF. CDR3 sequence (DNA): TGCGCCAGCAGTCGCGGGGCTCAAGAGACCCAGTACTTC.

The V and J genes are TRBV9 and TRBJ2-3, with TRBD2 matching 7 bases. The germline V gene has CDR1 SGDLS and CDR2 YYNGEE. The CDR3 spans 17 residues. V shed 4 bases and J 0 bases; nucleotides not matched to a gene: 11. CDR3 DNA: TGTGCCAGCAGCTTCTGGGCGGGGGATTCTAGCACAGATACGCAGTATTTT. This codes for CASSFWAGDSSTDTQYF.

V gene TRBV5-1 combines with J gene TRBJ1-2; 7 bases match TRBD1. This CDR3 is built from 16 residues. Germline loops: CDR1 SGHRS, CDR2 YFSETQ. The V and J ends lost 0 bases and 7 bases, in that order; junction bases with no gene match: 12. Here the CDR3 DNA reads TGCGCCAGCAGCTTGGACAGTAGGGCAGGGGGGCCTGGCTACACCTTC. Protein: CASSLDSRAGGPGYTF. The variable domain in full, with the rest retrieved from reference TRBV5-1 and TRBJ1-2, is KAGVTQTPRYLIKTRGQQVTLSCSPISGHRSVSWYQQTPGQGLQFLFEYFSETQRNKGNFPGRFSGRQFSNSRSEMNVSTLELGDSALYLCASSLDSRAGGPGYTFGSGTRLTVV.

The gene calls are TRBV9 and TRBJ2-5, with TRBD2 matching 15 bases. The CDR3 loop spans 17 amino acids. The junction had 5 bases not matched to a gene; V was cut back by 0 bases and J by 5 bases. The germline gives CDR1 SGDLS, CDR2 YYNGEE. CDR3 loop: CASSVGGLAGGPETQYF. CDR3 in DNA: TGTGCCAGCAGCGTAGGAGGACTAGCGGGGGGGCCGGAGACCCAGTACTTC.

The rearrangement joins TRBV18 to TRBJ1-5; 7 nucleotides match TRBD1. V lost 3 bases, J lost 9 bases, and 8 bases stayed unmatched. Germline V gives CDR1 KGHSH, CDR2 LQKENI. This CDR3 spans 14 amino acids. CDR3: CASSPTGAWSPQHF. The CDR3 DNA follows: TGTGCCAGCTCACCTACAGGGGCTTGGTCGCCCCAGCATTTT. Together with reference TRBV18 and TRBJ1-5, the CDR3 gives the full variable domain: NAGVMQNPRHLVRRRGQEARLRCSPMKGHSHVYWYRQLPEEGLKFMVYLQKENIIDESGMPKERFSAEFPKEGPSILRIQQVVRGDSAAYFCASSPTGAWSPQHFGDGTRLSIL.

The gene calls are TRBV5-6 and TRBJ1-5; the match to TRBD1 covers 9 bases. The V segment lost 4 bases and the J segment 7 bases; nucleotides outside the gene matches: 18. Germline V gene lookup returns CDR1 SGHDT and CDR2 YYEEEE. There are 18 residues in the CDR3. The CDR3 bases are TGTGCCAGCAGCAAAACTTTGGGCGGGACAGGGTTCAGGCAGCCCCAGCATTTT. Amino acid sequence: CASSKTLGGTGFRQPQHF.

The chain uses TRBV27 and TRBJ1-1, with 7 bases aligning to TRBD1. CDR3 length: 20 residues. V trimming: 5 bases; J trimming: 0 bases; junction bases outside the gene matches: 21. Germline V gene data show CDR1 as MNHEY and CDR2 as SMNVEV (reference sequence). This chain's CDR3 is CASSPLGIYGTDSMNTEAFF. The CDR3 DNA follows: TGTGCCAGCAGTCCCTTGGGAATATATGGGACAGACTCCATGAACACTGAAGCTTTCTTT.

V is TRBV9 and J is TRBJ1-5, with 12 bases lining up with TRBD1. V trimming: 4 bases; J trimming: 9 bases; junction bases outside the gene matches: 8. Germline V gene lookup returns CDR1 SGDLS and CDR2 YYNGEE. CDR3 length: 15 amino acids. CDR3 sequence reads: CASSMGTGGSSPQHF. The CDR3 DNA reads TGTGCCAGCAGCATGGGGACAGGGGGCTCGTCGCCCCAGCATTTT.

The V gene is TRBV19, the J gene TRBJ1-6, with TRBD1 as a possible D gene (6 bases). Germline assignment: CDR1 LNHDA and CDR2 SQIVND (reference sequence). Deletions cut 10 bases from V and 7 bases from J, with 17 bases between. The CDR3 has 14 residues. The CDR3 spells CATRGGAGNSPLHF. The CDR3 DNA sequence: TGTGCCACAAGAGGGGGGGCAGGGAATTCACCCCTCCACTTT.

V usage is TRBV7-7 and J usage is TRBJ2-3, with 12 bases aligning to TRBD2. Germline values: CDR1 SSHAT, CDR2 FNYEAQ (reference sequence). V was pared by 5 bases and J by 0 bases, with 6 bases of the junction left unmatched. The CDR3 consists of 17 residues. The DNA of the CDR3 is TGTGCCAGCAGCCGGACTAGCGGGGCTCCTAGCACAGATACGCAGTATTTT. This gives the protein CASSRTSGAPSTDTQYF.

CDR3 loop: CASSYQGQSPLHF. The DNA for the CDR3 is TGTGCCAGCAGTTACCAGGGACAGTCACCCCTCCACTTT. The V and J genes are TRBV25-1 and TRBJ1-6; 7 bases fit TRBD1. V gave up 5 bases and J gave up 10 bases; unmatched junction bases: 5. The CDR3 runs 13 residues. Germline values: CDR1 MGHDK, CDR2 SYGVNS.

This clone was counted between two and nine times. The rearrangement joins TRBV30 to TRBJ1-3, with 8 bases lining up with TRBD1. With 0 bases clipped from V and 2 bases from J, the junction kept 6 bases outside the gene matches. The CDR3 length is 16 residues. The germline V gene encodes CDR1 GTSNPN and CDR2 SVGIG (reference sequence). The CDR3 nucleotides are TGTGCCTGGAGTGTGCAGGGGGCGACGGCTGGAAACACCATATATTTT. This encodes CAWSVQGATAGNTIYF.

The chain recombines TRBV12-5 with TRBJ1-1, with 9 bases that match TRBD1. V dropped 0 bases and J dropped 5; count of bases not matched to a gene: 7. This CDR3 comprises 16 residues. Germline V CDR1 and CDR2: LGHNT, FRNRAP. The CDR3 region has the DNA TGTGCTAGTGGTTTGGTACTGGACAGGGGAGGGACTGAAGCTTTCTTT. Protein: CASGLVLDRGGTEAFF.

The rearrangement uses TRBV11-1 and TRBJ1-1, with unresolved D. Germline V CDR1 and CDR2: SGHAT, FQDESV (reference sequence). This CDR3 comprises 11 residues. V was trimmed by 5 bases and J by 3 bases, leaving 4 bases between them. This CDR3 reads CASSPDTEAFF. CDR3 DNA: TGTGCCAGCAGCCCGGACACTGAAGCTTTCTTT.

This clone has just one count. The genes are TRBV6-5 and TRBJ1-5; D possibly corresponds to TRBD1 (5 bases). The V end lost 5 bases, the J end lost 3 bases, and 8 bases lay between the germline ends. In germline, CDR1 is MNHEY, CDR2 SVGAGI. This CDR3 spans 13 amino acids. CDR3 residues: CASSTGLNQPQHF. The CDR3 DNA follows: TGTGCCAGCAGTACGGGACTCAATCAGCCCCAGCATTTT.

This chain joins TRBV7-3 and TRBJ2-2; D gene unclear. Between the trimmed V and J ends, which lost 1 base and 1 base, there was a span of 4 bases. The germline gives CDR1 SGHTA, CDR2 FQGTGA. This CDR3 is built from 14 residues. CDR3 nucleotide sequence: TGTGCCAGCAGCTTAAGCGGGAACACCGGGGAGCTGTTTTTT. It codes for CASSLSGNTGELFF.

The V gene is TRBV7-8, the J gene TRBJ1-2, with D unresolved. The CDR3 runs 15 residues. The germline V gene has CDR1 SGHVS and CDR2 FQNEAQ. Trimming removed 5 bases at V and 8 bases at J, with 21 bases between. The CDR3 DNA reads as TGTGCCAGCAGCCAACGGACGGTTAGAGGGTCAGGCTACACCTTC. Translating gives CASSQRTVRGSGYTF.

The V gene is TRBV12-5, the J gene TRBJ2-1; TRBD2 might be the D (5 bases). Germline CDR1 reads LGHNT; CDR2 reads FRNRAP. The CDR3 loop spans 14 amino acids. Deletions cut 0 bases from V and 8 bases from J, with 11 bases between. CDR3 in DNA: TGTGCTAGTGGTTTGGTACCTGAGGGCCATGAGCAGTTCTTC. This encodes CASGLVPEGHEQFF.

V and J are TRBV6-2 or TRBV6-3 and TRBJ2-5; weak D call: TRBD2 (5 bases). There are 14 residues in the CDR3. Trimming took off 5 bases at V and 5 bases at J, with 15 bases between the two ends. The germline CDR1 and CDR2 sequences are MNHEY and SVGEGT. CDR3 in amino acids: CASSPLASGETQYF. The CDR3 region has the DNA TGTGCCAGCAGTCCGCTAGCATCCGGGGAGACCCAGTACTTC.

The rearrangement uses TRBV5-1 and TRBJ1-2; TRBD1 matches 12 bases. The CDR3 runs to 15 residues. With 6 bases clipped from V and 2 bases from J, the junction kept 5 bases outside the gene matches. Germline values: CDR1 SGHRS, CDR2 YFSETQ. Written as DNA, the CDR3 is TGCGCCAGCACACCCGGGACAGGGGGCAACTATGGCTACACCTTC. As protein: CASTPGTGGNYGYTF.

The CDR3 is CASSLRRGMNTEAFF. The CDR3 coding sequence is TGTGCCAGCAGCTTAAGGCGGGGGATGAACACTGAAGCTTTCTTT. This sequence joins TRBV7-6 and TRBJ1-1, with a tentative D call TRBD1 (5 bases). This CDR3 region has 15 residues. Germline V CDR1 and CDR2: SGHVS, FNYEAQ. Trimming removed 2 bases from V and 0 bases from J, with 10 bases in between.

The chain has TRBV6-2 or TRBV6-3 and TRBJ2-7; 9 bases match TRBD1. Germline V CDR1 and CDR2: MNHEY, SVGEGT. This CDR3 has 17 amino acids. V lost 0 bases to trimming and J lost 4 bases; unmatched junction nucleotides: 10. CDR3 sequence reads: CASSYSIQGALEYEQYF. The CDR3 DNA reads TGTGCCAGCAGTTACTCGATACAGGGGGCTTTGGAGTACGAGCAGTACTTC.

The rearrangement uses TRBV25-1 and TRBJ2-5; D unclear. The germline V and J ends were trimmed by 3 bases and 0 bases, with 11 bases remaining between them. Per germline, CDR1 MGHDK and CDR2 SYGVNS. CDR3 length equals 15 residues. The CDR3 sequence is CASSDTRHHQETQYF. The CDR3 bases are TGTGCCAGCAGTGATACAAGACACCACCAAGAGACCCAGTACTTC.

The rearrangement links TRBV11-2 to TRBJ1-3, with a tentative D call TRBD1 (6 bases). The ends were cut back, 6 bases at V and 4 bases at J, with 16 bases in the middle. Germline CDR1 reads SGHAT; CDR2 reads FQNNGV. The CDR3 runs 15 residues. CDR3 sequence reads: CASRRIQGFGNTIYF. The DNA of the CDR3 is TGTGCCAGCAGAAGAATACAGGGATTCGGAAACACCATATATTTT.

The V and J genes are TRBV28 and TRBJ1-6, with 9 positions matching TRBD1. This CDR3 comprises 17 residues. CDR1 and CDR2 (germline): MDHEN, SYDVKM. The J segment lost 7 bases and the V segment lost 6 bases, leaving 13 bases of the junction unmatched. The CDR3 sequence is CASRVLGGQGSNSPLHF. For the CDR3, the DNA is TGTGCCAGCAGGGTACTCGGAGGACAGGGGTCCAATTCACCCCTCCACTTT.

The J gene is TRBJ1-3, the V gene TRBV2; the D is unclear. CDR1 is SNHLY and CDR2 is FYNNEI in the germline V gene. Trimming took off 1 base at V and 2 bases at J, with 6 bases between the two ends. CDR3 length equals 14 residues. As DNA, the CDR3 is TGTGCCAGCAGTGAAGGCCGGGCTGGAAACACCATATATTTT. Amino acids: CASSEGRAGNTIYF.